A single sample gave rise to the 16 T cell receptor beta chains below, sequenced in a study of beta chain features in type 1 diabetes. Study-level results: For Type 1 diabetes patients, all four CD4+ subsets carried TCRB CDR3s that were moderately but significantly shorter.

Antigens for these TCRs are unknown. Reverse transcription of all isolated RNA meant that expressed TCRB transcripts were sequenced. The table came from immunoSEQ multiplex PCR; TCRdb's copy has only in-frame clones and leaves some out. The sample records hundreds of thousands of clones, over 10% being singletons. The sample was naive CD4+ T cells from blood. These receptors all come from a man aged 18 to 35 with type 1 diabetes.

This rearrangement joins TRBV7-3 to TRBJ2-3; 14 bases are shared with TRBD2. The V segment lost 5 bases and the J segment 4 bases; nucleotides outside the gene matches: 8. There are 17 residues in the CDR3. Per the germline V gene, CDR1 is SGHTA and CDR2 is FQGTGA. CDR3 loop: CASSPTSGGARADTQYF. CDR3 bases: TGTGCCAGCAGCCCGACTAGCGGGGGGGCTCGAGCAGATACGCAGTATTTT.

This clone was counted a few times. This chain links TRBV14 with TRBJ2-3; possibly TRBD1 or TRBD2 for D (5 bases each). Trimming stripped 1 base from V and 3 bases from J, with 8 bases between. The CDR3 has 14 amino acids. The V gene's germline CDR1 is SGHDN and CDR2 FVKESK. The CDR3 nucleotides are TGTGCCAGCAGCCAAGTCTGGGGGACAGATACGCAGTATTTT. Its protein product is CASSQVWGTDTQYF.

The rearrangement joins TRBV5-1 to TRBJ1-1; possible D gene TRBD1, 5 bases. The V gene's germline CDR1 is SGHRS and CDR2 YFSETQ. The CDR3 is made up of 14 amino acids. Trimming stripped 3 bases from V and 1 base from J, with 10 bases between. CDR3 nucleotides: TGCGCCAGCAGCTCTCTGGGGACGAACACTGAAGCTTTCTTT. Its translation: CASSSLGTNTEAFF.

This clone appeared a few times. V is TRBV12-5 and J is TRBJ2-3; possibly TRBD1 or TRBD2 for D (6 bases each). Deletions cut 2 bases from V and 6 bases from J, with 15 bases between. The germline CDR1 and CDR2 sequences are LGHNT and FRNRAP. The CDR3 consists of 15 residues. The CDR3 bases are TGTGCTAGTGGTTTGTTGGGGGGCAGTACGGATACGCAGTATTTT. It specifies CASGLLGGSTDTQYF.

The table lists this clone with a few counts. The V call is TRBV4-1, the J call TRBJ2-6, with TRBD1 matching 10 bases. V shed 1 base and J 0 bases; nucleotides not matched to a gene: 9. Germline values: CDR1 MGHRA, CDR2 YSYEKL. The CDR3 is made up of 20 amino acids. The CDR3 region has the DNA TGCGCCAGCAGCCAAGCTCATCCGGGACAGGGGACCTCTGGGGCCAACGTCCTGACTTTC. This sequence encodes CASSQAHPGQGTSGANVLTF.

The chain carries TRBV10-3 and TRBJ2-3, with 9 bases fitting TRBD2. V lost 4 bases and J lost 2; bases outside the gene matches: 4. CDR3 length equals 15 residues. The V gene's germline CDR1 is ENHRY and CDR2 SYGVKD. The CDR3 region is CAISGSGGPTDTQYF. In nucleotides, the CDR3 is TGTGCCATCAGTGGGAGCGGGGGGCCCACAGATACGCAGTATTTT.

The sample holds a few counts of this clone. This chain joins TRBV30 and TRBJ1-2; no clear D. Trimming shortened V by 0 bases and J by 1 base, and 9 bases separated the two germline ends. The CDR3 runs 14 residues. The germline V gene encodes CDR1 GTSNPN and CDR2 SVGIG (reference sequence). The CDR3 region is CAWSVGRLNYGYTF. Here the CDR3 DNA reads TGTGCCTGGAGTGTGGGGAGGCTTAACTATGGCTACACCTTC.

This clone showed up just a few times. The rearrangement uses TRBV29-1 and TRBJ1-2, with 8 positions matching TRBD1. The CDR3 covers 13 residues. Germline CDR1 reads SQVTM; CDR2 reads ANQGSEA. J was trimmed by 5 bases and V by 6 bases; bases with no gene match: 8. CDR3 region: CSVMTGAEYGYTF. CDR3 nucleotide sequence: TGCAGCGTGATGACAGGGGCGGAATATGGCTACACCTTC.

The chain combines TRBV5-1 with TRBJ1-1; tentatively, D is TRBD1 (6 bases). V dropped 4 bases and J dropped 11 bases, with 24 bases sitting between them. The CDR3 has 15 amino acids. Germline lookup yields CDR1 SGHRS and CDR2 YFSETQ. In nucleotides, the CDR3 is TGCGCCAGCAGCCACACGACAGGCCCGGTTAAGGTCGCTTTCTTT. It codes for CASSHTTGPVKVAFF. The variable domain in full, with the rest retrieved from reference TRBV5-1 and TRBJ1-1, is KAGVTQTPRYLIKTRGQQVTLSCSPISGHRSVSWYQQTPGQGLQFLFEYFSETQRNKGNFPGRFSGRQFSNSRSEMNVSTLELGDSALYLCASSHTTGPVKVAFFGQGTRLTVV.

In this sample, this clone turned up a few times. The chain carries TRBV6-6 and TRBJ1-1; D possibly corresponds to TRBD1 (6 bases). V lost 2 bases, J lost 0 bases, and 10 bases lay in between. The CDR3 runs to 15 residues. Germline-derived CDR1 and CDR2 are MNHNY and SVGAGI (reference sequence). The CDR3 DNA reads TGTGCCAGCAGTTACGGGGGGCGCTTGAACACTGAAGCTTTCTTT. It yields the protein CASSYGGRLNTEAFF.

V is TRBV6-5 and J is TRBJ1-2; D call uncertain. Trimming shortened V by 0 bases and J by 4 bases, and 12 bases separated the two germline ends. The CDR3 spans 15 residues. Germline V gene lookup returns CDR1 MNHEY and CDR2 SVGAGI. CDR3 in amino acids: CASSYSAGQIYGYTF. The CDR3 nucleotides are TGTGCCAGCAGTTACTCAGCCGGGCAGATCTATGGCTACACCTTC.

V gene TRBV5-4 combines with J gene TRBJ2-5; tentative D call: TRBD2 (5 bases). V dropped 3 bases and J dropped 6 bases, with 12 bases sitting between them. Germline V gene sequence: CDR1 SGHNT, CDR2 YYREEE (reference sequence). The CDR3 is 13 residues long. The CDR3 DNA is TGTGCCAGCAGCTGGAACGGGATTCAGACCCAGTACTTC. Its protein product is CASSWNGIQTQYF.

There are a few counts of this clone. V and J are TRBV7-6 and TRBJ2-5; 8 positions agree with TRBD2. This CDR3 region has 14 residues. CDR1 and CDR2 from the germline V gene are SGHVS and FNYEAQ. After removal of 5 bases from V and 6 bases from J, the junction contained 8 bases not matched to a gene. The DNA of the CDR3 is TGTGCCAGCAGCCCCTGGGAGCGGGGGAAGACCCAGTACTTC. Amino acid sequence: CASSPWERGKTQYF.

The chain links TRBV18 to TRBJ1-2; D remains ambiguous. Germline V CDR1 and CDR2: KGHSH, LQKENI. V lost 3 bases, J lost 2 bases, and 7 bases lay in between. The length of the CDR3 is 13 residues. The CDR3 DNA is TGTGCCAGCTCACCTCCGGACAACTATGGCTACACCTTC. Amino acid sequence: CASSPPDNYGYTF.

This clone was found a few times. CDR3: CSVWGGSTEAFF. CDR3 coding DNA: TGCAGCGTTTGGGGGGGTAGTACTGAAGCTTTCTTT. The gene calls are TRBV29-1 and TRBJ1-1; D perhaps matches TRBD1 (5 bases). The CDR3 is 12 amino acids. CDR1 and CDR2 from the germline V gene are SQVTM and ANQGSEA. V lost 5 bases and J lost 5, with 12 bases in between.

This clone has a handful of counts. The V call is TRBV30, the J call TRBJ2-7; D unclear. The CDR3 length is 12 residues. Germline V lookup: CDR1 GTSNPN, CDR2 SVGIG (reference sequence). Trimming took off 1 base at V and 4 bases at J, with 8 bases between the two ends. The CDR3 nucleotides read TGTGCCTGGAGTGCAACGGGTTACGAGCAGTACTTC. Encoded protein: CAWSATGYEQYF.